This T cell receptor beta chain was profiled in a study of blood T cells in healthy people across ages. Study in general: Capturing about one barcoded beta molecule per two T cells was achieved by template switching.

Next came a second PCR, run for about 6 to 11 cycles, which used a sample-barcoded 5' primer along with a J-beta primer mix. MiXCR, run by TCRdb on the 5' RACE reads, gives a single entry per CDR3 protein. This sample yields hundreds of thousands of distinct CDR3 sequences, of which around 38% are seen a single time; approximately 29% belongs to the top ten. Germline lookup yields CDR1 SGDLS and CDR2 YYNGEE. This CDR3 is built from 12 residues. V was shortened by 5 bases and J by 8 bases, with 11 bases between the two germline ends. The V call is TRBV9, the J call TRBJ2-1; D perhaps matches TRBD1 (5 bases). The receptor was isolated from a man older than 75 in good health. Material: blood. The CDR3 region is CASSSGLDEQFF. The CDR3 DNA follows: TGTGCCAGCAGTTCAGGGTTGGATGAGCAGTTCTTC. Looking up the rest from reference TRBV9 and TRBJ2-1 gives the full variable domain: DSGVTQTPKHLITATGQRVTLRCSPRSGDLSVYWYQQSLDQGLQFLIQYYNGEERAKGNILERFSAQQFPDLHSELNLSSLELGDSALYFCASSSGLDEQFFGPGTRLTVL.